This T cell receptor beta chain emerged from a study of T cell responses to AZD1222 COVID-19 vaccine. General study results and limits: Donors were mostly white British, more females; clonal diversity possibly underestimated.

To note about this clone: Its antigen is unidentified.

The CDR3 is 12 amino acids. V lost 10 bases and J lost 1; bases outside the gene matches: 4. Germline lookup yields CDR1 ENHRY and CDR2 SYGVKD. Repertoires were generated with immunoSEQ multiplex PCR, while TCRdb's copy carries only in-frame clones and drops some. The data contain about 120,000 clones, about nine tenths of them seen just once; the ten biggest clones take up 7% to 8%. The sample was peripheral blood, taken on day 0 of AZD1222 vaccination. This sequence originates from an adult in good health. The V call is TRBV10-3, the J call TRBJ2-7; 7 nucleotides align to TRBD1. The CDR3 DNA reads TGTGCCACTACAGGGGCTTCCTACGAGCAGTACTTC. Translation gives CATTGASYEQYF.